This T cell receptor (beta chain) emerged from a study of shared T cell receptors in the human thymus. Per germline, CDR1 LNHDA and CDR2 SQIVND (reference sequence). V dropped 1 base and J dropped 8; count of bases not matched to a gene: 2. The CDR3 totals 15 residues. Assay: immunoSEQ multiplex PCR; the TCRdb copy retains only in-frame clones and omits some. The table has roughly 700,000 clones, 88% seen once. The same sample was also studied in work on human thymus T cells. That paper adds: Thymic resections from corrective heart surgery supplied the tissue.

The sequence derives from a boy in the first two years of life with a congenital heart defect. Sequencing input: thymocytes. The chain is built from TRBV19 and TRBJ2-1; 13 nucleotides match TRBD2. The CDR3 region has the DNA TGTGCCAGTAGTATAGGACTAGCGGGAGGCCATGAGCAGTTCTTC. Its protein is CASSIGLAGGHEQFF.